One and the same sample provided the 32 T cell receptor beta chains below, sequenced in a study of blood T cells in healthy people across ages. Primed by a sample-barcoded 5' primer and a J-beta primer mix, a second PCR proceeded for about 7 to 11 cycles. Via MiXCR, TCRdb re-called the 5' RACE reads, giving one row per CDR3 protein. Among about 730,000 distinct CDR3 sequences listed, around 46% were seen once. The source material was blood. The receptors were sampled from a woman in her fifties or sixties in good health.

This clonotype was observed a handful of times. V and J are TRBV7-2 and TRBJ1-4; a possible D gene is TRBD1 (5 bases). Germline-derived CDR1 and CDR2 are SGHTA and FQGNSA. The CDR3 has 15 amino acids. Trimming removed 2 bases from V and 8 bases from J, with 15 bases in between. This CDR3 is CASSLLQGEREKLFF. CDR3 bases: TGTGCCAGCAGCTTACTGCAGGGCGAGAGGGAAAAACTGTTTTTT. The full variable domain, in which reference TRBV7-2 and TRBJ1-4 provide the parts outside the CDR3, is GAGVSQSPSNKVTEKGKDVELRCDPISGHTALYWYRQSLGQGLEFLIYFQGNSAPDKSGLPSDRFSAERTGGSVSTLTIQRTQQEDSAVYLCASSLLQGEREKLFFGSGTQLSVL.

In this sample, this clonotype turned up a few times. The chain combines TRBV4-2 with TRBJ2-7; no firm D call. Germline V gene lookup returns CDR1 LGHNA and CDR2 YNFKEQ. The CDR3 sequence is 14 residues long. Trimming cost V 0 bases and J 6 bases, with 12 bases left between them. The CDR3 sequence is CASSQDLSRSEQYF. Here the CDR3 DNA reads TGTGCCAGCAGCCAAGATCTAAGCCGGAGCGAGCAGTACTTC.

Only one count was recorded for this clonotype. The rearrangement links TRBV5-1 to TRBJ1-5, with D perhaps matching TRBD1 (6 bases). The germline V gene encodes CDR1 SGHRS and CDR2 YFSETQ. The CDR3 totals 15 residues. The V end lost 0 bases, the J end lost 7 bases, and 14 bases lay between the germline ends. CDR3 in DNA: TGCGCCAGCAGCTTGGTAGGGGGGCCGGAGCAGCCCCAGCATTTT. As protein: CASSLVGGPEQPQHF.

This clonotype has a single count. The genes are TRBV4-1 and TRBJ2-2; 7 nucleotides match TRBD2. The V and J ends lost 0 bases and 5 bases, in that order; junction bases with no gene match: 0. The CDR3 is 14 residues long. Germline V gives CDR1 MGHRA, CDR2 YSYEKL. CDR3 sequence: CASSQEAGTGELFF. The CDR3 nucleotides are TGCGCCAGCAGCCAAGAAGCGGGAACCGGGGAGCTGTTTTTT.

This clonotype has just a few counts. The chain links TRBV5-1 to TRBJ1-5; the match to TRBD1 covers 9 bases. Germline trimming cut 2 bases from V and 7 bases from J; bases unmatched to any gene: 13. Germline loops: CDR1 SGHRS, CDR2 YFSETQ. There are 17 residues in the CDR3. The CDR3 reads CASSLFPGQGSGQPQHF. The CDR3 bases are TGCGCCAGCAGCTTATTTCCAGGACAGGGGTCGGGGCAGCCCCAGCATTTT.

The V gene is TRBV6-2 or TRBV6-3, the J gene TRBJ2-7; D uncertain. The germline V gene has CDR1 MNHEY and CDR2 SVGEGT. The CDR3 runs 14 residues. The V and J ends lost 3 bases and 1 base respectively, with 10 bases between them. The CDR3 protein is CASSYGPLSYEQYF. The DNA of the CDR3 is TGTGCCAGCAGTTATGGGCCCCTGTCCTACGAGCAGTACTTC.

This rearrangement joins TRBV4-3 to TRBJ1-2; TRBD1 is a possible D gene (6 bases). CDR1 is LGHNA, CDR2 YSLEER, per germline. Trimming shortened V by 3 bases and J by 8 bases, and 10 bases separated the two germline ends. The CDR3 has 12 residues. CDR3: CASSHSGDGYTF. CDR3 DNA: TGCGCCAGCAGCCATTCAGGGGACGGCTACACCTTC.

This clonotype has a count of ten or more. The chain couples TRBV12-3 or TRBV12-4 to TRBJ2-7; the D gene is possibly TRBD1 (6 bases). This CDR3 is built from 14 residues. Trimming took 3 bases from V and 1 from J, leaving 10 bases between them. CDR3 nucleotides: TGTGCCAGCAGTTTTCCAGGGGCATCCTACGAGCAGTACTTC. As protein: CASSFPGASYEQYF.

Regarding this clonotype: A much larger clone sits a single nucleotide away, making a read error possible. The chain joins TRBV25-1 to TRBJ2-7, with 8 bases lining up with TRBD2. CDR1 and CDR2 from the germline V gene are MGHDK and SYGVNS. The CDR3 length is 16 residues. For the CDR3, the DNA is TGTGCCTGCAGTGAATCCTCCGGGACTAGACCCTACGAGCAGTACTTC. Amino acid sequence: CACSESSGTRPYEQYF.

The chain recombines TRBV6-2 or TRBV6-3 with TRBJ2-4; D may match TRBD1 or TRBD2 (6 bases each). CDR1 is MNHEY and CDR2 is SVGEGT in the germline V gene. The CDR3 has 13 amino acids. Trimming cost V 10 bases and J 13 bases, with 23 bases left between them. The CDR3: CAIDGGPGGEQYF. The CDR3 bases are TGTGCCATCGACGGGGGCCCAGGAGGGGAGCAGTACTTC.

The rearrangement links TRBV9 to TRBJ2-5; D possibly uses TRBD1 or TRBD2 (5 bases each). The germline gives CDR1 SGDLS, CDR2 YYNGEE. The CDR3 length is 15 residues. V lost 1 base and J lost 11, with 21 bases in between. The CDR3 spells CASSVQPGPYNEQYF. DNA of the CDR3: TGTGCCAGCAGCGTACAACCGGGGCCATACAATGAGCAGTACTTC.

As to this clonotype: A read error may explain this, as a much larger clone is one base away. V gene TRBV12-3 or TRBV12-4 combines with J gene TRBJ1-1; D is unclear. This CDR3 is built from 12 residues. DNA of the CDR3: TGTACCAGCAGTTTTCCGAACACTGAAGCTTTCTTT. Its protein is CTSSFPNTEAFF.

The chain joins TRBV7-3 to TRBJ2-1; tentative D call: TRBD1 (6 bases). The CDR3 has 18 residues. The V gene lost 1 base and the J gene lost 0 bases, with 16 bases spanning the gap. CDR1 SGHTA and CDR2 FQGTGA come from the germline V gene. The CDR3 sequence: CASSLRSGAPSSYNEQFF. The CDR3 nucleotides read TGTGCCAGCAGCTTAAGGTCAGGGGCCCCGAGCTCCTACAATGAGCAGTTCTTC.

This clonotype was seen just once. This chain connects TRBV20-1 to TRBJ1-5; D is ambiguous. The CDR3 covers 14 residues. Trimming took off 4 bases at V and 0 bases at J, with 10 bases between the two ends. CDR1 and CDR2 (germline): DFQATT, SNEGSKA (reference sequence). The DNA of the CDR3 is TGCAGTGCTAAGGCGGGGAATAGCAATCAGCCCCAGCATTTT. Protein sequence: CSAKAGNSNQPQHF.

This clonotype showed up many times. The chain joins TRBV20-1 to TRBJ2-1, with D unclear. The CDR3 loop spans 13 amino acids. V dropped 0 bases and J dropped 7 bases, with 10 bases sitting between them. From germline, CDR1 is DFQATT and CDR2 SNEGSKA (reference sequence). The CDR3 coding sequence is TGCAGTGCTAGAGATCGGTTAGTAAATGAGCAGTTCTTC. Translation gives CSARDRLVNEQFF.

The chain carries TRBV29-1 and TRBJ1-2; no clear D. This CDR3 contains 16 residues. V was shortened by 6 bases and J by 2 bases, with 22 bases between the two germline ends. Looked up from germline, CDR1 is SQVTM and CDR2 is ANQGSEA. The CDR3 DNA is TGCAGCGTCGAAACCCCAATCTGGGAAGGAAACTATGGCTACACCTTC. Protein: CSVETPIWEGNYGYTF. The full variable domain, rest sourced from reference TRBV29-1 and TRBJ1-2, is SAVISQKPSRDICQRGTSLTIQCQVDSQVTMMFWYRQQPGQSLTLIATANQGSEATYESGFVIDKFPISRPNLTFSTLTVSNMSPEDSSIYLCSVETPIWEGNYGYTFGSGTRLTVV.

This clonotype was counted a few times. This chain joins TRBV5-5 and TRBJ1-1; D perhaps matches TRBD1 (6 bases). Trimming took 6 bases from V and 3 from J, leaving 12 bases between them. From germline, CDR1 is SGHKS and CDR2 YYEKEE (reference sequence). This CDR3 is 13 amino acids long. CDR3 nucleotides: TGTGCCAGCAAAAAACAGGGTGACACTGAAGCTTTCTTT. It specifies CASKKQGDTEAFF.

The CDR3 here is CASSLNLGTSVNNEQFF. The CDR3, as DNA: TGTGCCAGCAGCTTAAACCTAGGGACTAGCGTCAACAATGAGCAGTTCTTC. The chain employs TRBV7-3 and TRBJ2-1; 10 nucleotides agree with TRBD2. Germline trimming cut 1 base from V and 5 bases from J; bases unmatched to any gene: 8. The CDR3 has 17 residues. The V gene's germline CDR1 is SGHTA and CDR2 FQGTGA. Full variable domain (rest looked up from reference TRBV7-3 and TRBJ2-1): GAGVSQTPSNKVTEKGKYVELRCDPISGHTALYWYRQSLGQGPEFLIYFQGTGAADDSGLPNDRFFAVRPEGSVSTLKIQRTERGDSAVYLCASSLNLGTSVNNEQFFGPGTRLTVL.

The chain has TRBV28 and TRBJ2-2; D gene ambiguous. Germline V lookup: CDR1 MDHEN, CDR2 SYDVKM. The CDR3 has 13 residues. V was clipped by 6 bases and J by 4 bases, with 9 bases between them. This chain's CDR3 is CASSRPATGELFF. The CDR3 nucleotides are TGTGCCAGCAGCCGACCGGCCACCGGGGAGCTGTTTTTT. Full variable domain (rest looked up from reference TRBV28 and TRBJ2-2): DVKVTQSSRYLVKRTGEKVFLECVQDMDHENMFWYRQDPGLGLRLIYFSYDVKMKEKGDIPEGYSVSREKKERFSLILESASTNQTSMYLCASSRPATGELFFGEGSRLTVL.

This sequence joins TRBV7-8 and TRBJ1-1, with a tentative D call TRBD1 (6 bases). This CDR3 comprises 14 residues. V lost 5 bases to trimming and J lost 6 bases, with 16 bases between them. CDR1 is SGHVS and CDR2 is FQNEAQ in the germline V gene. DNA of the CDR3: TGTGCCAGCAGCGTGACAGGTGAAGTGGCTGAAGCTTTCTTT. Its protein product is CASSVTGEVAEAFF.

This clonotype has a count of ten or more. V gene TRBV20-1 combines with J gene TRBJ1-2; possible D gene TRBD1, 5 bases. Per germline, CDR1 DFQATT and CDR2 SNEGSKA (reference sequence). Trimming cost V 5 bases and J 7 bases, with 8 bases left between them. This CDR3 spans 10 amino acids. Here the CDR3 DNA reads TGCAGTGCTGGGGGGGGTGGCTACACCTTC. Its translation is CSAGGGGYTF.

The sample holds a few counts of this clonotype. The chain couples TRBV7-2 to TRBJ2-1, with D possibly called TRBD1 or TRBD2 (5 bases each). The ends were cut back, 5 bases at V and 7 bases at J, with 21 bases in the middle. CDR3 length: 16 amino acids. The germline CDR1 and CDR2 sequences are SGHTA and FQGNSA. This chain's CDR3 is CASSPPVGRDLNEQFF. Written as DNA, the CDR3 is TGTGCCAGCAGCCCACCAGTAGGCCGGGACCTTAATGAGCAGTTCTTC. The full variable domain, rest sourced from reference TRBV7-2 and TRBJ2-1, is GAGVSQSPSNKVTEKGKDVELRCDPISGHTALYWYRQSLGQGLEFLIYFQGNSAPDKSGLPSDRFSAERTGGSVSTLTIQRTQQEDSAVYLCASSPPVGRDLNEQFFGPGTRLTVL.

The chain recombines TRBV3-1 with TRBJ2-3; a weak D match, TRBD1 (5 bases). V was trimmed by 5 bases and J by 8 bases, leaving 17 bases between them. The CDR3 spans 14 residues. Germline V gene sequence: CDR1 LGHDT, CDR2 YNNKEL (reference sequence). CDR3: CASSFRTSGSTQYF. The CDR3 bases are TGTGCCAGCAGCTTCCGGACATCGGGTAGTACGCAGTATTTT.

This sequence joins TRBV25-1 and TRBJ2-1; a possible D gene is TRBD1 (6 bases). The CDR3 runs 13 residues. In germline, CDR1 is MGHDK, CDR2 SYGVNS. Trimming removed 4 bases from V and 6 bases from J, with 10 bases in between. This CDR3 reads CASSAGVINEQFF. DNA of the CDR3: TGTGCCAGCAGTGCAGGGGTAATCAATGAGCAGTTCTTC.

This clonotype was counted only a few times. V usage is TRBV7-7 and J usage is TRBJ2-1, with D possibly called TRBD1 or TRBD2 (5 bases each). Trimming removed 5 bases at V and 6 bases at J, with 20 bases between. The CDR3 is 16 residues long. CDR1 SSHAT and CDR2 FNYEAQ come from the germline V gene (reference sequence). CDR3 in amino acids: CASSPPEGQFGNEQFF. The CDR3 coding sequence is TGTGCCAGCAGCCCCCCAGAGGGGCAATTTGGCAATGAGCAGTTCTTC.

This clonotype was picked up many times. The gene calls are TRBV12-3 or TRBV12-4 and TRBJ1-2; no reliable D call. This CDR3 spans 13 amino acids. Trimming cost V 7 bases and J 2 bases, with 11 bases left between them. The CDR3 DNA sequence: TGTGCCAGCAACTCCGGACCGAACTATGGCTACACCTTC. Translated, it gives CASNSGPNYGYTF.

This clonotype was found once. CDR3: CSAREPTGTYEQYF. The CDR3 DNA sequence: TGCAGTGCTAGAGAGCCGACAGGAACCTACGAGCAGTACTTC. The gene calls are TRBV20-1 and TRBJ2-7; D is perhaps TRBD1 (6 bases). Trimming took 0 bases from V and 2 from J, leaving 11 bases between them. The length of the CDR3 is 14 residues. The germline V gene has CDR1 DFQATT and CDR2 SNEGSKA (reference sequence).

Points on this clonotype: The germline gene is not matched at one end of the junction; a read error may be the cause. CDR3 nucleotide sequence: TGCGCCGGCAGCTCTGGACAGGGGGCCTCACCAGATACGCAGTATTTT. It yields the protein CAGSSGQGASPDTQYF. This chain links TRBV5-1 with TRBJ2-3; 11 bases map to TRBD1. CDR1 SGHRS and CDR2 YFSETQ come from the germline V gene. The CDR3 extends over 16 amino acids.

A few counts support this clonotype. The chain uses TRBV5-5 and TRBJ1-4, with 9 bases identical to TRBD1. Germline loops: CDR1 SGHKS, CDR2 YYEKEE (reference sequence). After removal of 3 bases from V and 3 bases from J, the junction contained 6 bases not matched to a gene. The CDR3 length is 16 residues. In nucleotides, the CDR3 is TGTGCCAGCAGCTCGATCTGGACAGGGGCTAATGAAAAACTGTTTTTT. Its protein is CASSSIWTGANEKLFF.

The chain uses TRBV7-2 and TRBJ2-1, with 11 nucleotides matching TRBD1. The CDR3 spans 14 residues. Germline CDR1 reads SGHTA; CDR2 reads FQGNSA. The ends lost 6 bases at V and 12 bases at J; junction bases unmatched: 10. The chain's CDR3 is CASSPGTGGSGQFF. CDR3 sequence (DNA): TGTGCCAGCAGTCCCGGGACAGGGGGTAGTGGGCAGTTCTTC.

This clonotype was seen more than once but under ten times. The chain is built from TRBV5-4 and TRBJ2-3; a possible D gene is TRBD2 (6 bases). V gave up 1 base and J gave up 3 bases, with 15 bases separating them. Germline V gives CDR1 SGHNT, CDR2 YYREEE (reference sequence). The CDR3 length is 16 residues. CDR3 sequence reads: CASSLFLGGGTDTQYF. CDR3 bases: TGTGCCAGCAGCTTGTTCCTGGGGGGTGGGACAGATACGCAGTATTTT.

The table lists this clonotype with a few counts. This chain connects TRBV27 to TRBJ2-5, with D possibly being TRBD2 (6 bases). The germline V gene has CDR1 MNHEY and CDR2 SMNVEV (reference sequence). V lost 6 bases and J lost 11, with 22 bases in between. This CDR3 has 14 amino acids. This chain's CDR3 is CASSGWRGNNEQYF. CDR3 DNA: TGTGCCAGCAGCGGTTGGCGGGGTAACAATGAGCAGTACTTC.